A selection of T cell receptor beta chains follows, all from one sample in a study of shared clonotypes between healthy human individuals. Some clones are missing from TCRdb's copy, which holds only in-frame ones; the method was immunoSEQ multiplex PCR. The top ten hold 0.13% to 0.15% of the sample, which has 2.5 million or so clones, roughly nine tenths seen once. The specimen sequenced was naive CD4+ T cells sorted from blood. Source of these receptors: a young man in good health. The CDR3 runs from the conserved cysteine through the conserved F or W. The D gene is left open where the match is weak. Size is omitted from some rows. Given values are once, few, many or a class for expanded clones.

v_call	d_call	clone_size	j_call	cdr3_aa	cdr3_nt
TRBV6-5	-	-	TRBJ2-7	CASSYRGPYF	TGTGCCAGCAGTTACAGGGGACCGTACTTC
TRBV18	-	few	TRBJ1-1	CASSPQVETEAFF	TGTGCCAGCTCACCTCAAGTCGAAACTGAAGCTTTCTTT
TRBV7-2	TRBD2	-	TRBJ2-3	CASSYRGRNTDTQYF	TGTGCCAGCAGCTATCGCGGGAGAAACACAGATACGCAGTATTTT
TRBV11-3	-	-	TRBJ1-3	CASSLYGDNSGNTIYF	TGTGCCAGCAGCTTGTACGGCGACAACTCTGGAAACACCATATATTTT
TRBV5-6	TRBD1	-	TRBJ1-1	CASSPQTGQGITEAFF	TGTGCCAGCAGCCCGCAGACGGGACAGGGGATTACTGAAGCTTTCTTT
TRBV30	-	-	TRBJ2-7	CAWGGSSYEQYF	TGTGCCTGGGGGGGTTCCTCCTACGAGCAGTACTTC
TRBV30	-	-	TRBJ1-5	CAWSPSRTTYSNQPQHF	TGTGCCTGGAGTCCCTCGCGGACAACGTATAGCAATCAGCCCCAGCATTTT
TRBV4-3	TRBD1	-	TRBJ1-3	CASSQDLGPDRASGNTIYF	TGCGCCAGCAGCCAAGATCTAGGGCCGGACAGGGCCTCTGGAAACACCATATATTTT
TRBV7-2	-	-	TRBJ2-2	CASSLRGANTGELFF	TGTGCCAGCAGCTTAAGAGGAGCGAACACCGGGGAGCTGTTTTTT
TRBV7-9	TRBD1	-	TRBJ1-2	CASSFQQGAYYGYTF	TGTGCCAGCAGCTTCCAACAGGGGGCTTATTATGGCTACACCTTC
TRBV19	-	-	TRBJ2-1	CASSIGRGPDEKQFF	TGTGCCAGTAGTATAGGAAGAGGGCCGGATGAAAAGCAGTTCTTC
TRBV6-6	-	-	TRBJ1-6	CASSPRPDSPLHF	TGTGCCAGCAGTCCCCGACCGGATTCACCCCTCCACTTT
TRBV4-1	-	-	TRBJ1-2	CASSPEGRAGDGYTF	TGCGCCAGCAGCCCTGAGGGGCGAGCTGGGGATGGCTACACCTTC
TRBV6-5	-	-	TRBJ1-4	CASSYSPGATNEKLFF	TGTGCCAGCAGTTACTCACCGGGGGCAACTAATGAAAAACTGTTTTTT
TRBV30	-	-	TRBJ1-3	CAWSPGHTGNTIYF	TGTGCCTGGAGTCCCGGACACACTGGAAACACCATATATTTT
TRBV7-6	TRBD1	-	TRBJ1-4	CASSLVSGTGNEKLFF	TGTGCCAGCAGCTTAGTGTCGGGGACAGGGAATGAAAAACTGTTTTTT
TRBV10-3	-	-	TRBJ2-3	CAIREGTAKDTQYF	TGTGCCATCAGGGAGGGGACAGCGAAAGATACGCAGTATTTT
TRBV7-9	-	once	TRBJ2-5	CASSPRDRQETQYF	TGTGCCAGCAGCCCGCGCGACAGGCAAGAGACCCAGTACTTC
TRBV5-1	-	-	TRBJ2-2	CASSVSGIKNTGELFF	TGCGCCAGCAGTGTATCGGGTATCAAGAACACCGGGGAGCTGTTTTTT
TRBV2	TRBD1	-	TRBJ1-5	CASTLGQTENQPQHF	TGTGCCAGCACCCTGGGACAGACGGAAAATCAGCCCCAGCATTTT
TRBV4-1	-	-	TRBJ1-2	CASSLQDRSNYGYTF	TGCGCCAGCAGCCTCCAGGACAGATCTAACTATGGCTACACCTTC
TRBV11-2	TRBD2	-	TRBJ2-2	CASSLIGKVAGHTGELFF	TGTGCCAGCAGCTTAATCGGCAAGGTAGCGGGGCACACCGGGGAGCTGTTTTTT
TRBV9	TRBD1	once	TRBJ2-2	CASSVGQGPVGELFF	TGTGCCAGCAGCGTAGGACAGGGGCCGGTCGGGGAGCTGTTTTTT
TRBV27	TRBD1	-	TRBJ1-4	CASSMTGGWDEKLFF	TGTGCCAGCAGTATGACAGGGGGCTGGGATGAAAAACTGTTTTTT
TRBV4-2	-	-	TRBJ1-3	CASSQTGKAGNTIYF	TGTGCCAGCAGCCAGACCGGGAAAGCTGGAAACACCATATATTTT
TRBV5-1	TRBD1	-	TRBJ2-1	CASSSSTGADNEQFF	TGCGCCAGCAGCTCTTCGACAGGGGCCGACAATGAGCAGTTCTTC
TRBV29-1	TRBD1	-	TRBJ2-4	CSVSTGELAKNIQYF	TGCAGCGTGTCGACAGGGGAACTAGCCAAAAACATTCAGTACTTC
TRBV5-6	-	-	TRBJ1-1	CASSLINVGGNTEAFF	TGTGCCAGCAGCTTAATTAACGTGGGAGGGAACACTGAAGCTTTCTTT
TRBV6-1	-	once	TRBJ1-2	CASSEAGILNYGYTF	TGTGCCAGCAGTGAGGCAGGGATTTTAAACTATGGCTACACCTTC
TRBV19	TRBD1	few	TRBJ1-5	CASSIGTGLNQPQHF	TGTGCCAGTAGTATAGGGACAGGGCTAAATCAGCCCCAGCATTTT
TRBV10-3	TRBD1	-	TRBJ1-2	CAISGQGALGYTF	TGTGCCATCAGTGGACAGGGGGCGCTGGGCTACACCTTC
TRBV7-8	-	-	TRBJ1-5	CASSLGSYSNQPQHF	TGTGCCAGCAGCTTAGGTTCCTATAGCAATCAGCCCCAGCATTTT
TRBV4-1	TRBD1	-	TRBJ1-5	CASSQVGTGNNQPQHF	TGCGCCAGCAGCCAAGTGGGGACAGGGAACAATCAGCCCCAGCATTTT
TRBV28	-	-	TRBJ1-5	CASSLGGVPNQPQHF	TGTGCCAGCAGTTTAGGGGGGGTCCCCAATCAGCCCCAGCATTTT
TRBV5-1	-	-	TRBJ1-1	CASSQFRSAEAFF	TGCGCCAGCAGCCAATTCCGGTCGGCTGAAGCTTTCTTT
TRBV18	-	-	TRBJ2-6	CASSPRRDSGANVLTF	TGTGCCAGCTCCCCCCGACGAGACTCTGGGGCCAACGTCCTGACTTTC
TRBV6-1	-	-	TRBJ1-5	CASSEQKSNQPQHF	TGTGCCAGCAGTGAACAGAAGAGCAATCAGCCCCAGCATTTT
TRBV10-1	-	-	TRBJ2-2	CASSDGGNANTGELFF	TGCGCCAGCAGTGATGGAGGGAACGCGAACACCGGGGAGCTGTTTTTT
TRBV7-2	TRBD2	-	TRBJ2-5	CASSQRGGTTQYF	TGTGCCAGCAGCCAACGGGGGGGCACGACCCAGTACTTC
TRBV30	TRBD2	-	TRBJ2-1	CAWTRGGLAGGPGDEQFF	TGTGCCTGGACTCGAGGGGGACTAGCGGGAGGCCCTGGCGATGAGCAGTTCTTC
TRBV2	-	-	TRBJ2-7	CASKRQGDEQYF	TGTGCCAGCAAACGACAAGGCGACGAGCAGTACTTC